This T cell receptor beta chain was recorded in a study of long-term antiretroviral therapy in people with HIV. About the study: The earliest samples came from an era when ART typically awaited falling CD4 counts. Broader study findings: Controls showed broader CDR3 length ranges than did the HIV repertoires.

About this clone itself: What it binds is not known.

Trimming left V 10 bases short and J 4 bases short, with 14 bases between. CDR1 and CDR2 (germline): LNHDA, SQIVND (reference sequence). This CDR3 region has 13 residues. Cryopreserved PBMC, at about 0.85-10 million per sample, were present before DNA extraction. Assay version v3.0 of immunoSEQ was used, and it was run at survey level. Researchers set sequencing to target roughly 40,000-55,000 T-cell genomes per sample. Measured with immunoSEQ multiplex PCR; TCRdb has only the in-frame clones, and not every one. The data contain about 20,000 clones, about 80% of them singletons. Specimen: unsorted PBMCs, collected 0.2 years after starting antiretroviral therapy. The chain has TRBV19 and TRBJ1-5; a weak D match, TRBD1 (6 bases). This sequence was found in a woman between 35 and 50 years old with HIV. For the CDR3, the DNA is TGTGCCACCACGGGACAAATTAATCAGCCCCAGCATTTT. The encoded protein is CATTGQINQPQHF.